Detailed here is one TCR beta chain. As yet, its antigen is unknown. This entry is derived from a study of cytomegalovirus exposure and HLA in healthy donors. Regarding the study as a whole: Rarity marked most TCR sequences, yet some public TCRs occurred in many donors.

This CDR3 is 14 amino acids long. In germline, CDR1 is SGHRS, CDR2 YFSETQ. J was trimmed by 7 bases and V by 2 bases; bases with no gene match: 4. PCR amplification relied on 60 Vbeta primers (plus 13 Jbeta primers). The method was immunoSEQ multiplex PCR; TCRdb's version includes in-frame clones alone and lacks a portion of them. The sample shows around 100,000 clones, roughly 80% of them seen only once. Sequenced material: PBMCs. The receptor was isolated from a woman in her thirties or forties in good health and CMV-seronegative. The J gene is TRBJ2-1, the V gene TRBV5-1; TRBD2 agrees at 9 bases. CDR3 coding DNA: TGCGCCAGCAGCTTAGTAGCGGGAGATAATGAGCAGTTCTTC. The encoded protein is CASSLVAGDNEQFF.